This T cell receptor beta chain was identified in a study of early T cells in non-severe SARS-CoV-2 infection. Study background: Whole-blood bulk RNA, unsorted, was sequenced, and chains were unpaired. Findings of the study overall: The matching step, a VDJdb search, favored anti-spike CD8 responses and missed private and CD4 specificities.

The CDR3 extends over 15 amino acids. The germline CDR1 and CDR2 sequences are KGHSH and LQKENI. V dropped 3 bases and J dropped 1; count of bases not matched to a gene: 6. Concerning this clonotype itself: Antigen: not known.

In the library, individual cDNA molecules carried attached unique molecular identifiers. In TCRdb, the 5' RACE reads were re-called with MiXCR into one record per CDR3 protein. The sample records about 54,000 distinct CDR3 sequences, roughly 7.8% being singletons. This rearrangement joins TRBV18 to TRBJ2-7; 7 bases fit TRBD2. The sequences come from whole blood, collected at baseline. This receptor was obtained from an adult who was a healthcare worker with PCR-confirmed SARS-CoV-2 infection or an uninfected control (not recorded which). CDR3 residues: CASSPSSGYSYEQYF. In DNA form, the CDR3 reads TGTGCCAGCTCACCCTCTAGCGGTTATTCCTACGAGCAGTACTTC.